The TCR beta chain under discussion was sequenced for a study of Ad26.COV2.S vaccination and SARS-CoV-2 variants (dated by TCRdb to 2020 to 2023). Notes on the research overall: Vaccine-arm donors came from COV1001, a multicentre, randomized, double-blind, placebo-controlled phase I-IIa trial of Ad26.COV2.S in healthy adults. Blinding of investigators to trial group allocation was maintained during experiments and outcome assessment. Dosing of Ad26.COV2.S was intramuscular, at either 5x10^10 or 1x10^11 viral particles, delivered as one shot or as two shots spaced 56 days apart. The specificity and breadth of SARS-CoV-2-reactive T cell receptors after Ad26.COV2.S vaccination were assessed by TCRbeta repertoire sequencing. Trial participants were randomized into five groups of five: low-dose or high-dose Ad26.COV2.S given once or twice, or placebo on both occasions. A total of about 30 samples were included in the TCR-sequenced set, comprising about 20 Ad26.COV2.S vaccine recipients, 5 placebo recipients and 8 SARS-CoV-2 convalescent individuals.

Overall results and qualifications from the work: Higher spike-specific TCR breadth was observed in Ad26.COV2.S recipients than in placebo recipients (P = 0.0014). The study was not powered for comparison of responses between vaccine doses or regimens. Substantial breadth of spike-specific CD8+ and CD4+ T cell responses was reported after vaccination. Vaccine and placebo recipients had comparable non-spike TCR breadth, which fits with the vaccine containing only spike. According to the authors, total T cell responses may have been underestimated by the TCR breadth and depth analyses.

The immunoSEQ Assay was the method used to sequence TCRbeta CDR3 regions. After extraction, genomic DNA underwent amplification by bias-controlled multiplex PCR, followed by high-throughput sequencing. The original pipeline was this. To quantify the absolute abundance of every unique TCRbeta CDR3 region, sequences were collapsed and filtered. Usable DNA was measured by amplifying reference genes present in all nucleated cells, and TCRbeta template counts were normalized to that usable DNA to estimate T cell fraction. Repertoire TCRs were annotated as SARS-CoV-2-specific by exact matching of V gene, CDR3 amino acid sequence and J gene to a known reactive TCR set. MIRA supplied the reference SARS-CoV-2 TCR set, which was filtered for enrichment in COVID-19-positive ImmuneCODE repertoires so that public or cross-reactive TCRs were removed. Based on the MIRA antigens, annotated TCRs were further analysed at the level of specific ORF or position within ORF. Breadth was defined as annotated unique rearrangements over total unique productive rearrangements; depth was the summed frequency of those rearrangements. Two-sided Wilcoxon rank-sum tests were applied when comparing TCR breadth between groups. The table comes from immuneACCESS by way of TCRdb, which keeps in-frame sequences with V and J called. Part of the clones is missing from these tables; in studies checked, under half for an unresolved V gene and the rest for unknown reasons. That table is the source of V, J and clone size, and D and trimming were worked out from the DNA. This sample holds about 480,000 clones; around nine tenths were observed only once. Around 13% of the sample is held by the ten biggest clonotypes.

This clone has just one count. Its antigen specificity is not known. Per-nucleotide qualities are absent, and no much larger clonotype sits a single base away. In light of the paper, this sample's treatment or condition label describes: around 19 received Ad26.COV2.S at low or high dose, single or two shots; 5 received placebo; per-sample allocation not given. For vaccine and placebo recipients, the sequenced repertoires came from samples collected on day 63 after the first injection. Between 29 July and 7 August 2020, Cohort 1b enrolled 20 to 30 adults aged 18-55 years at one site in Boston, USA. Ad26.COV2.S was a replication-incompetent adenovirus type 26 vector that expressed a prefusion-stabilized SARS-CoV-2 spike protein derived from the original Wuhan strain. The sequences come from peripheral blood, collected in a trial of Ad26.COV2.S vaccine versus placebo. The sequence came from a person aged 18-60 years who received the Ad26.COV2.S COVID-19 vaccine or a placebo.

The CDR3 reads as follows: CAWSVRVFYEQYF. Read as DNA, the sequence is TGTGCCTGGAGTGTACGGGTTTTCTACGAGCAGTACTTC. This chain is built from TRBV30 and TRBJ2-7; the D gene identity is not certain. The germline V gene (reference sequence) specifies GTSNPN as CDR1 and SVGIG as CDR2. Spanning cysteine to phenylalanine, the CDR3 consists of 13 amino acids. Only CDR3 DNA is held: 39 bases, read in frame from base 1. V lost 0 bases and J lost 3 bases; the stretch between them is 9 bases long.